The present TCR beta chain was sequenced within a study of early T cells in non-severe SARS-CoV-2 infection. Overall study findings and caveats: Anti-spike CD8 responses were favored by VDJdb matching, which missed private and CD4 specificities.

TCRdb fed the 5' RACE reads into MiXCR, producing one record per CDR3 protein. The table has around 76,000 distinct CDR3 sequences, more than 14% seen once. The V end lost 1 base, the J end lost 0 bases, and 11 bases lay between the germline ends. The germline V gene encodes CDR1 SGHNT and CDR2 YYREEE (reference sequence). The CDR3 sequence is 15 residues long. For this clonotype: Its antigen is not identified.

The sequencing here drew on whole blood, taken at baseline. The chain is built from TRBV5-4 and TRBJ2-7; the D gene is possibly TRBD2 (5 bases). This receptor was obtained from an adult who was a healthcare worker with PCR-confirmed SARS-CoV-2 infection or an uninfected control (not recorded which). The CDR3 spells CASSLPAAPSYEQYF. The CDR3 DNA reads TGTGCCAGCAGCTTGCCAGCGGCACCCTCCTACGAGCAGTACTTC.